This T cell receptor beta chain was captured in a study of T-cell memory formation after mild COVID-19 (dated by TCRdb to the early 2020s). Regarding the research as a whole: Most TCR sequence clusters were specific to one of the two donors. In a couple of donors, T-cell clones that expanded and contracted after mild COVID-19 were followed by sequencing TCRalpha and TCRbeta repertoires longitudinally. Two young, previously healthy adult volunteers made up the cohort, one male and one female. Beyond this particular receptor, the publication reports: Contracting CD4+ clones turned up mainly in the CM and EM memory subsets, whereas EMRA was where CD8+ clones were enriched. The study included only a couple of mild cases, and larger cohorts that include severe cases with pre-infection samples were judged to be necessary. Clones contracting from day 15 to 85 had balanced CD4/CD8 phenotypes, while a second wave expanding from day 15 to 37 was biased towards CD4+. The detection of some responding clones in pre-infection memory suggests that pre-existing cross-reactive memory T cells joined the SARS-CoV-2 response. Whether the second-wave clones peaking on day 37 were SARS-CoV-2 specific was not confirmed.

Reads for this sample came from an Illumina NovaSeq 6000. TCRalpha and TCRbeta cDNA libraries were constructed by 5'RACE with constant-segment primers, with sample barcodes and unique molecular identifiers being introduced. RNA was extracted from every sample with Trizol reagent. The libraries were amplified in two PCR steps, and the second step added a second sample barcode and Illumina TruSeq adapters. Libraries were sequenced on an Illumina NovaSeq with 2 x 150 bp paired-end reads. Per the source publication's procedure: The reads were demultiplexed and collapsed into UMI-guided consensus sequences using migec v1.2.7. Using mixcr v2.1.11, UMI consensuses were aligned to TRA and TRB V and J templates and then assembled into clonotypes. Clonotypes were classified as expanded or contracted when called significant by both edgeR and NoisET, with noise models trained on biological replicates. For edgeR calls, the cutoffs were a false discovery rate-adjusted p below 0.01 and a log2 fold-change threshold of 1. As an exploratory analysis of dynamics, max-normalized trajectories of the 1000 most abundant clonotypes were examined with PCA combined with hierarchical clustering. Separately sequenced CD4+ and CD8+ repertoires were used to assign a CD4 or CD8 phenotype to each responding clone. TCRdb's own reprocessing of the public reads used fastp at Q25 and MiXCR and kept productive beta chains. Each CDR3 protein appears once, grouped with its most common genes and DNA. Here the V and J calls rest on TCRdb's processing, not on the authors' analysis. In this sample the table shows approximately 230,000 distinct CDR3 sequences, over 15% of which occur a single time. The top ten clonotypes cover approximately 3.5% of the sample.

Trimming takes 5 bases from V and 0 bases from J, and the germline ends sit 17 bases apart. CDR1 and CDR2, per the germline V gene (reference sequence), are DFQATT and SNEGSKA. The CDR3, from cysteine to phenylalanine, totals 16 residues. CDR3 DNA only is kept here, 48 bases in frame from base 1. This clonotype was picked up a small number of times. The antigen it recognizes is unknown. Base qualities are not at hand, and no much larger clone is one base apart. Ficoll-Paque density gradient centrifugation was used to isolate PBMCs. In this chain, TRBV20-1 is recombined with TRBJ2-1; 6 matching bases give a weak D call of TRBD1. The material sequenced was PBMCs or a T cell subset sorted from them (not recorded which). The receptor's source is a man aged 18 to 29 who had mild COVID-19 (a few samples of this study predate the infection). The sample titles of this study are shuffled in the database, so cell type and time point are left out; the donor was told from shared clones. The DNA sequence follows: TGCAGTGCTCTCTCTGCTGGGGGCCGCTCCTACAATGAGCAGTTCTTC. This gives the protein CSALSAGGRSYNEQFF.